This TCR beta chain was found in a study of blood T cell repertoires in COVID-19. Study-level information: Researchers got acute and convalescent COVID-19 samples from the United States, Italy and Spain. Sample material is recorded as cDNA or gDNA derived from T cells, B-cell-depleted T cells, or PBMCs.

Original data processing: Counts of nucleated cells, estimated from reference gene primer amplification, were obtained. Measured with immunoSEQ multiplex PCR; TCRdb has only the in-frame clones, and not every one. V, J and clone size were drawn from that table, and D and trimming were deduced from the DNA. The data show tens of thousands of clones, approximately 89% seen once. Germline V lookup: CDR1 SNHLY, CDR2 FYNNEI. V was trimmed by 6 bases and J by 5 bases, leaving 9 bases between them. The CDR3 is 12 residues long. The TCR was taken from a woman of 80 years or more with acute or convalescent COVID-19. V usage is TRBV2 and J usage is TRBJ2-3; D is perhaps TRBD2 (6 bases). The sequencing sample was made of peripheral blood. CDR3 in amino acids: CASRVGGDTQYF. CDR3 DNA: TGTGCCAGCAGGGTGGGGGGAGATACGCAGTATTTT.